Sequencing of this T cell receptor beta chain was carried out in a study of tumor and adjacent non-tumor tissue in lung cancer. At the level of the study: There were around 11 adenocarcinoma, a couple of squamous cell carcinoma and 1 small cell lung cancer cases. Findings of the study overall: Tumor tissue had significantly higher TCR diversity than normal lung.

The template was RNA from unsorted bulk tissue. More than 3 cm separated this lung sample from the edge of the tumor. Germline V gene data show CDR1 as SGHAT and CDR2 as FQDESV (reference sequence). The CDR3 is 17 amino acids. The library came from three nested PCR rounds adapted from ARM-PCR protocols. TCRdb used MiXCR to reprocess the multiplex PCR reads, holding one entry per CDR3 protein. The repertoire holds around 82,000 distinct CDR3 sequences, roughly 80% seen once, with roughly half in the top ten. A remark on this clonotype: Its antigen is undetermined. The junction differs from germline at one of its ends, possibly a read error.

This chain connects TRBV11-1 to TRBJ2-1; 7 bases are a match to TRBD2. The sequence came from a man aged 55 to 70 with non-small cell lung cancer. The specimen sequenced was distant non-tumor lung tissue. The CDR3 bases are TGTGCCAGCAACTTATCTCGGCTAGCGGTAGGTAACAATGAGCAGTTCTTC. Translation gives CASNLSRLAVGNNEQFF.